Each of the 3 T cell receptor beta chains below was sequenced from the same sample in a study of blood T cell repertoires in COVID-19. Data came from immunoSEQ multiplex PCR; TCRdb stores just in-frame clones and leaves some out. The sample consists of about 38,000 clones, approximately 90% of them appearing once. Sequenced input: peripheral blood. These receptors were obtained from a human donor in a cohort sampled during active COVID-19.

The rearrangement links TRBV9 to TRBJ1-5; D unclear. CDR3 length: 16 amino acids. V lost 4 bases to trimming and J lost 3 bases, with 17 bases between them. Germline CDR1 is SGDLS and CDR2 is YYNGEE. Here the CDR3 DNA reads TGTGCCAGCAGCCCCGGCGGAAGCCACCTCAATCAGCCCCAGCATTTT. Protein sequence: CASSPGGSHLNQPQHF.

V is TRBV10-3 and J is TRBJ2-1; D uncertain. The germline V and J ends were trimmed by 3 bases and 7 bases, with 10 bases remaining between them. The CDR3 consists of 13 residues. Germline V gene lookup returns CDR1 ENHRY and CDR2 SYGVKD. CDR3 region: CAISDSSKNEQFF. The CDR3 DNA reads as TGTGCCATCAGTGACTCGTCTAAAAATGAGCAGTTCTTC.

This chain links TRBV6-2 or TRBV6-3 with TRBJ2-7; 10 bases map to TRBD2. Germline V gives CDR1 MNHEY, CDR2 SVGEGT. The V gene end was trimmed by 6 bases and the J gene end by 3 bases; junction bases not matched to a gene: 5. The CDR3 covers 14 residues. The CDR3 sequence is CASSQGLARYEQYF. The CDR3 DNA sequence: TGTGCCAGCAGCCAGGGACTAGCGCGCTACGAGCAGTACTTC.